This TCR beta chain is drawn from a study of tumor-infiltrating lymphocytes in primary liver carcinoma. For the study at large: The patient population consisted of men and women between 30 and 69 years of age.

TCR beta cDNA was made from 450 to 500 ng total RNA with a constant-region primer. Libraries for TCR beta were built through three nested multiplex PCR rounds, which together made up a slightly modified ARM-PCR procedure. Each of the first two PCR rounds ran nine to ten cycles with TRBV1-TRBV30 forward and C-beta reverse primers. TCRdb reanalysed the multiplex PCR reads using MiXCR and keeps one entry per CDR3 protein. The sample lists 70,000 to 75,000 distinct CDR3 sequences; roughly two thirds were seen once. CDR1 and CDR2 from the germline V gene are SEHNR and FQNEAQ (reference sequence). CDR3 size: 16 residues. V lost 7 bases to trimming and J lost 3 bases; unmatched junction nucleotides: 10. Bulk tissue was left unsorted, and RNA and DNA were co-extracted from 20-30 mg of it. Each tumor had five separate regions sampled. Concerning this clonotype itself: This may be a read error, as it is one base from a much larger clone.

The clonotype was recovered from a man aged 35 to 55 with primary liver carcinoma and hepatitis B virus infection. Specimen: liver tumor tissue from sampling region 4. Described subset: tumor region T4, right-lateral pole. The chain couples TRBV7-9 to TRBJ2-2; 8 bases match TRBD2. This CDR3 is CASNRQAGVDTGELFF. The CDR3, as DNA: TGTGCCAGCAACCGCCAAGCGGGAGTGGACACCGGGGAGCTGTTTTTT.